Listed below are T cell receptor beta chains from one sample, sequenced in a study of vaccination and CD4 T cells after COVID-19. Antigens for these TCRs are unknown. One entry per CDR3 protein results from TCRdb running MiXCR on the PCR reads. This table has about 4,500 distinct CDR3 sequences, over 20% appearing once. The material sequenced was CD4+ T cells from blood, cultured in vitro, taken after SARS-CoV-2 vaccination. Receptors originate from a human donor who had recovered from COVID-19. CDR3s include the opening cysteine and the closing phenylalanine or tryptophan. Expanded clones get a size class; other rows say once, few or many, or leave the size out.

CDR3aa: CASSILNSPLHF; abundance: medium-sized; v_gene: TRBV19; len: 12; j_gene: TRBJ1-6
CDR3aa: CASSGWKSGELFF; abundance: NA; v_gene: TRBV7-2; len: 13; j_gene: TRBJ2-2
CDR3aa: CASSYSTGAANYGYTF; abundance: few; v_gene: TRBV6-5; len: 16; j_gene: TRBJ1-2
CDR3aa: CASQRNTGELFF; abundance: NA; v_gene: TRBV6-1; len: 12; j_gene: TRBJ2-2
CDR3aa: CAISETGARGNTEAFF; abundance: NA; v_gene: TRBV10-3; len: 16; j_gene: TRBJ1-1
CDR3aa: CAISGIQGKESEGYTF; abundance: NA; v_gene: TRBV10-3; len: 16; j_gene: TRBJ1-2
CDR3aa: CATSESTVPRGNTIYF; abundance: NA; v_gene: TRBV24-1; len: 16; j_gene: TRBJ1-3
CDR3aa: CASSRDINQPQHF; abundance: many; v_gene: TRBV4-2; len: 13; j_gene: TRBJ1-5
CDR3aa: CASSGRMGAEQYF; abundance: medium-sized; v_gene: TRBV7-8; len: 13; j_gene: TRBJ2-7
CDR3aa: CASSEYSGKPLHF; abundance: NA; v_gene: TRBV25-1; len: 13; j_gene: TRBJ1-6
CDR3aa: CASAPGQRNYGYTF; abundance: NA; v_gene: TRBV6-2/TRBV6-3; len: 14; j_gene: TRBJ1-2
CDR3aa: CASSYPTGSSSYNSPLHF; abundance: NA; v_gene: TRBV6-2/TRBV6-3; len: 18; j_gene: TRBJ1-6
CDR3aa: CASSQDLNTRKGGYTF; abundance: NA; v_gene: TRBV4-2; len: 16; j_gene: TRBJ1-2
CDR3aa: CASSQFGGGLAVPTGELFF; abundance: NA; v_gene: TRBV4-1; len: 19; j_gene: TRBJ2-2
CDR3aa: CASSYLRSPTDTQYF; abundance: few; v_gene: TRBV6-2/TRBV6-3; len: 15; j_gene: TRBJ2-3
CDR3aa: CASSLRGVRDTQYF; abundance: many; v_gene: TRBV27; len: 14; j_gene: TRBJ2-3
CDR3aa: CASSDTYTDTQYF; abundance: many; v_gene: TRBV6-4; len: 13; j_gene: TRBJ2-3
CDR3aa: CASSYIQGLYEQYF; abundance: many; v_gene: TRBV6-5; len: 14; j_gene: TRBJ2-7
CDR3aa: CASSWGGGEQFF; abundance: many; v_gene: TRBV6-5; len: 12; j_gene: TRBJ2-1
CDR3aa: CASSQDRGSSGAVGETQYF; abundance: few; v_gene: TRBV4-1; len: 19; j_gene: TRBJ2-5
CDR3aa: CASSLPGLGENTEAFF; abundance: NA; v_gene: TRBV7-8; len: 16; j_gene: TRBJ1-1
CDR3aa: CASSFSTLDGYTF; abundance: NA; v_gene: TRBV27; len: 13; j_gene: TRBJ1-2
CDR3aa: CASSFGTGGRETQYF; abundance: NA; v_gene: TRBV12-3/TRBV12-4; len: 15; j_gene: TRBJ2-5
CDR3aa: CASSLQATVTGELFF; abundance: NA; v_gene: TRBV28; len: 15; j_gene: TRBJ2-2
CDR3aa: CASSLSMGPQHF; abundance: many; v_gene: TRBV27; len: 12; j_gene: TRBJ1-5
CDR3aa: CASSPPGPNYEQYF; abundance: medium-sized; v_gene: TRBV7-9; len: 14; j_gene: TRBJ2-7
CDR3aa: CASSERQGMNTEAFF; abundance: few; v_gene: TRBV6-1; len: 15; j_gene: TRBJ1-1
CDR3aa: CASKAGGLSQGTQYF; abundance: medium-sized; v_gene: TRBV27; len: 15; j_gene: TRBJ2-5
CDR3aa: CASSTGQGQERPQHF; abundance: once; v_gene: TRBV9; len: 15; j_gene: TRBJ1-5
CDR3aa: CASSTQGSHYGYTF; abundance: few; v_gene: TRBV19; len: 14; j_gene: TRBJ1-2
CDR3aa: CASSSRGQLTEAFF; abundance: NA; v_gene: TRBV19; len: 14; j_gene: TRBJ1-1
CDR3aa: CASSLGLSGPGKFHYGYTF; abundance: once; v_gene: TRBV7-9; len: 19; j_gene: TRBJ1-2
CDR3aa: CASQGSSYNEQFF; abundance: medium-sized; v_gene: TRBV7-2; len: 13; j_gene: TRBJ2-1
CDR3aa: CASSSVPYNSPLHF; abundance: many; v_gene: TRBV7-3; len: 14; j_gene: TRBJ1-6
CDR3aa: CSASNRGESSYEQYF; abundance: medium-sized; v_gene: TRBV20-1; len: 15; j_gene: TRBJ2-7
CDR3aa: CASSLMGRTDTQYF; abundance: NA; v_gene: TRBV28; len: 14; j_gene: TRBJ2-3
CDR3aa: CSAVPGQGTDTQYF; abundance: medium-sized; v_gene: TRBV20-1; len: 14; j_gene: TRBJ2-3
CDR3aa: CAGSYPSRQGSTEAFF; abundance: NA; v_gene: TRBV6-5; len: 16; j_gene: TRBJ1-1
CDR3aa: CAISESPVTGYTF; abundance: medium-sized; v_gene: TRBV10-3; len: 13; j_gene: TRBJ1-2
CDR3aa: CASSLSGGYNEQFF; abundance: NA; v_gene: TRBV12-3/TRBV12-4; len: 14; j_gene: TRBJ2-1
CDR3aa: CSARDPGPLEQYF; abundance: few; v_gene: TRBV20-1; len: 13; j_gene: TRBJ2-7
CDR3aa: CAISGQAVAGYTF; abundance: NA; v_gene: TRBV10-3; len: 13; j_gene: TRBJ1-2
CDR3aa: CASSPLDREGGYTF; abundance: NA; v_gene: TRBV11-2; len: 14; j_gene: TRBJ1-2
CDR3aa: CATARSGANVLTF; abundance: many; v_gene: TRBV7-3; len: 13; j_gene: TRBJ2-6
CDR3aa: CSAQQGWGNQPQHF; abundance: medium-sized; v_gene: TRBV20-1; len: 14; j_gene: TRBJ1-5
CDR3aa: CSARAASGQETQYF; abundance: medium-sized; v_gene: TRBV20-1; len: 14; j_gene: TRBJ2-5
CDR3aa: CSARGAAGGTDTQYF; abundance: medium-sized; v_gene: TRBV20-1; len: 15; j_gene: TRBJ2-3
CDR3aa: CASSAGLRNSYEQYF; abundance: NA; v_gene: TRBV5-8; len: 15; j_gene: TRBJ2-7
CDR3aa: CASSYSGSPRDTQYF; abundance: few; v_gene: TRBV6-5; len: 15; j_gene: TRBJ2-3
CDR3aa: CATGRTHAVEQYF; abundance: medium-sized; v_gene: TRBV6-1; len: 13; j_gene: TRBJ2-7
CDR3aa: CASSLSLSRPQYF; abundance: medium-sized; v_gene: TRBV7-6; len: 13; j_gene: TRBJ2-5
CDR3aa: CASSLEGTTGELFF; abundance: NA; v_gene: TRBV7-9; len: 14; j_gene: TRBJ2-2
CDR3aa: CASSSGQGRSGNTIYF; abundance: few; v_gene: TRBV7-2; len: 16; j_gene: TRBJ1-3
CDR3aa: CATRDSQGSDTQYF; abundance: few; v_gene: TRBV10-3; len: 14; j_gene: TRBJ2-3
CDR3aa: CASRQGFGYEQYF; abundance: few; v_gene: TRBV10-3; len: 13; j_gene: TRBJ2-7
CDR3aa: CASSVGRGYGYTF; abundance: few; v_gene: TRBV9; len: 13; j_gene: TRBJ1-2
CDR3aa: CATSTPGASAPDTQYF; abundance: few; v_gene: TRBV24-1; len: 16; j_gene: TRBJ2-3